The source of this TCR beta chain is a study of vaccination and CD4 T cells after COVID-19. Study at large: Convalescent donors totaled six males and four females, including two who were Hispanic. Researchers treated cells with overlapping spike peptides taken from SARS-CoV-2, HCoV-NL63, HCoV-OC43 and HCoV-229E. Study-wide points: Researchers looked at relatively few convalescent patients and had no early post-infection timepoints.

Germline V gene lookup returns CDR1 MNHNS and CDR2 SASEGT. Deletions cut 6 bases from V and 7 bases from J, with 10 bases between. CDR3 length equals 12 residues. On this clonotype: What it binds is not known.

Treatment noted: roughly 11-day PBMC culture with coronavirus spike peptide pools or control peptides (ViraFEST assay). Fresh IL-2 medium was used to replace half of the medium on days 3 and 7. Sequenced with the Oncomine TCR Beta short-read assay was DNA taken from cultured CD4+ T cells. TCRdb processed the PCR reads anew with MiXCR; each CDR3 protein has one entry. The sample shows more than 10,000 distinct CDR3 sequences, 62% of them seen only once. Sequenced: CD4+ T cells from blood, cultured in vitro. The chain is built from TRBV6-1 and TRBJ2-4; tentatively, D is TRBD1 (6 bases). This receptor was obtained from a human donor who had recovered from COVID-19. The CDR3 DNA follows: TGTGCCAGCAGCCAAACAGGGAACATTCAGTACTTC. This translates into CASSQTGNIQYF.